The clone carrying this TCR beta chain was seen a handful of times. Its target is unknown. V lost 2 bases to trimming and J lost 3 bases, with 14 bases between them. Germline V gene lookup returns CDR1 MNHEY and CDR2 SMNVEV (reference sequence). The CDR3 covers 15 residues. This sample is drawn from a study of identical twins. Study-level points and caveats: Invariant T cells like MAIT and iNKT could partly confound the zero-insertion analyses. Insertions were fewer in abundant cord blood beta clonotypes, whereas memory repertoires showed none of this pattern.

One entry per CDR3 protein results from TCRdb running MiXCR on the 5' RACE reads. The sample holds approximately 690,000 distinct CDR3 sequences; around 6% are singletons and the top ten take around 1.7%. Specimen: naive T cells sorted from blood. This TCR was recovered from a man aged 18 to 35 in good health. The chain employs TRBV27 and TRBJ2-7; no firm D call. This chain's CDR3 is CASSLKAGSYYEQYV. The CDR3 bases are TGTGCCAGCAGTTTAAAAGCAGGATCCTACTACGAGCAGTACGTC.